Given below is one TCR beta chain in context. It has no known antigen specificity. No base quality information exists; no much larger clone differs at one position. The sample carries other DNA sequences with the same CDR3. Taken from the germline V gene, the CDR1 and CDR2 loops are SGDLS and YYNGEE. Reading from cysteine to phenylalanine, the CDR3 counts 13 amino acids. The kept DNA is CDR3 alone, 39 bases in frame from the first base. V drops 5 bases and J drops 0 bases, leaving 6 bases in between. The data belong to a study of shared clonotypes between healthy human individuals (dated by TCRdb to the early 2020s). A note on the overall study: The cohort included three men and a couple of women between 18 and 49 years of age. Blood TCR repertoires of roughly 5 healthy adults were deeply sequenced to estimate repertoire size and the extent of clonotype sharing between individuals. For each donor, three plates each were used for CD4 naive and CD4 memory, two plates were used for CD8 naive, and one plate was used for CD8 memory. Between about 0.94 and 10 billion PBMCs per donor were obtained by leukapheresis. To increase sequencing depth and limit assay-specific biases, different laboratories used diverse techniques to prepare libraries and sequence TCR repertoires.

Using the deep immunoSEQ assay, multiplex PCR amplified TCR CDR3 regions from genomic DNA. For each cell subset, the extracted genomic DNA was distributed evenly across all wells of several immunoSEQ 96-well plates, and each plate served as one replicate. Each replicate PCR for sorted subsets received around 210 ng genomic DNA, equal to about 30,000 T cell genomes. Purified libraries were quantified with a Qubit 3.0 fluorometer, sized on a Bioanalyzer 2100, and re-quantified with the KAPA Library Quantification kit. Every immunoSEQ 96-well plate was sequenced on a dedicated single-read 150-cycle Illumina NextSeq 550 flow cell. Per the authors' processing: Because only junctional sequences without quality scores were contained in the immunoSEQ output, filtering matching that applied to full-length reads could not be performed. Sequences were annotated with PyIR, a Python wrapper for IgBLAST v1.9, using IMGT germline references to assign V/J genes and CDR3. Reads were filtered out if the reads had weak V/J assignments (E-value above 1e-6), no CDR3, stop codons, out-of-frame junctions, or ambiguous translated residues. V3J clonotypes were defined as sequences sharing the same inferred V gene, J gene, and CDR3 amino acid sequence. Percentage overlap between repertoires was calculated by dividing the number of shared unique clonotypes by the size of the smaller repertoire. RTK rarefaction, the Chao1 estimator, and Recon v2.1 estimates of unobserved clonotypes were used to assess repertoire richness. OLGA was used to compute generation probabilities for all TCRbeta clonotypes that the gDNA method yielded from a few donors. TCRdb provides this immuneACCESS table in a form limited to in-frame rearrangements. Some clones are lacking; in checked studies, under half of them reflect an unresolved V gene, and why the rest are absent is not known. V, J and clone size derive from that table, while D and trimming were established from the DNA sequence. In this sample the table shows around 580,000 clones, roughly 98% of which occur a single time. The ten largest clones represent 0.3% of the sample.

CD8 naive samples were CD45RO-negative cells positively selected for CCR7, giving a CD45RA+CCR7+ population that excluded TemRA cells. Donors were healthy HIV-negative adults with no recently reported acute infections or vaccinations. Only Caucasian adults living in Nashville, Tennessee, USA were represented among the donors. Blood was obtained by leukapheresis, after which PBMCs were separated by Ficoll-Histopaque density gradient centrifugation and cryopreserved in liquid nitrogen vapor phase. Analytical flow cytometry was used to check the purity and quantity of every magnetically sorted T cell population. Genomic DNA was isolated from every sorted fraction and measured by UV absorbance on a Nanodrop 2000c. What the authors observed across the whole study: Higher generation probabilities were observed for clonotypes shared by all four sorted-subset donors than for non-shared clonotypes. Sampling was limited to blood, and TCR repertoires in tissue likely differ from TCR repertoires in blood. Estimated clonotype richness was generally larger for naive than for memory subsets. Based on pairwise subsampling, the degree of clonotype sharing among donors was expected to be affected by sequencing depth. The small number of donors limited the genetic and exposure-history diversity represented. Incomplete sequencing was indicated by rarefaction of sorted-subset datasets, despite the large sequencing depth. When several donors were compared, the shared fraction of clonotypes was about 5.5% for naive CD4, approximately 3.5% for naive CD8, 2.3% for memory CD4, and less than 0.5% for memory CD8.

The clonotype originates from a man aged 30 to 45 in good health. The rearrangement combines TRBV9 with TRBJ1-5; the D gene assignment is ambiguous. Sequencing was carried out using naive CD8+ T cells sorted from blood. The label giving this sample's cell subset or site can be read as: CD45RA+CCR7+. The nucleotides read TGTGCCAGCAGTGTCAATAGCAATCAGCCCCAGCATTTT. It specifies CASSVNSNQPQHF.